The rows below give T cell receptor beta chains drawn from one sample of a study of T cell responses to AZD1222 COVID-19 vaccine. Assay: immunoSEQ multiplex PCR; the TCRdb copy retains only in-frame clones and omits some. The repertoire holds 95,000 to 110,000 clones, with more than 75% as singletons. This specimen was peripheral blood, taken 28 days after the second dose of the MenACWY control vaccine. The source of these receptors is an adult who received the MenACWY meningococcal vaccine as a control. Each CDR3 is given with its conserved first and last residue. Fields, in order: D gene, V gene, J gene, CDR3 DNA, CDR3 protein. D genes are given only for firm matches.

.,TRBV6-5,TRBJ2-7,TGTGCCAGCAAGAACATCTTGAGCTCCTACGAGCAGTACTTC,CASKNILSSYEQYF
TRBD1,TRBV7-2,TRBJ1-3,TGTGCCAGCAGCCGGACGGGACAGGGCCACACCATATATTTT,CASSRTGQGHTIYF
TRBD1,TRBV28,TRBJ1-2,TGTGCCAGCAGTTCAGAAGGGGACAGGGTCTATGGCTACACCTTC,CASSSEGDRVYGYTF
.,TRBV4-2,TRBJ1-3,TGTGCCAGCAGCCAAGAGTCTGGAAACACCATATATTTT,CASSQESGNTIYF
TRBD1,TRBV4-3,TRBJ1-2,TGCGCCAGCAGCCAAGAAAGGGACAGGGGAAACTATGGCTACACCTTC,CASSQERDRGNYGYTF
TRBD1,TRBV11-2,TRBJ2-7,TGTGCCAGCAGCCAAGACAGGGACTACGAGCAGTACTTC,CASSQDRDYEQYF
.,TRBV11-2,TRBJ1-5,TGTGCCAGCAGCTTCGGCGGCAATCAGCCCCAGCATTTT,CASSFGGNQPQHF
.,TRBV19,TRBJ2-1,TGTGCCAGTAGTCCCCACACCCCCAGCAGTTCAATCTACAATGAGCAGTTCTTC,CASSPHTPSSSIYNEQFF
TRBD1,TRBV12-5,TRBJ1-3,TGTGCTAGTGGTTTGGATACAGGGGGCCGAAACACCATATATTTT,CASGLDTGGRNTIYF
TRBD2,TRBV11-3,TRBJ2-3,TGTGCCAGCAGCCTGGGTAGCGGGGGGACCCATACGCAGTATTTT,CASSLGSGGTHTQYF
.,TRBV3-1/TRBV3-2,TRBJ2-3,TGTGCCAGCAGCCCAGACCAAATAGCCCGCACAGATACGCAGTATTTT,CASSPDQIARTDTQYF
TRBD2,TRBV3-1/TRBV3-2,TRBJ2-1,TGTGCCAGCAGCCTAAGCGGGCTAGCGGGGGGGGAGCAGTTCTTC,CASSLSGLAGGEQFF
.,TRBV5-1,TRBJ2-3,TGCGCCAGCAGCTCGGTCAGGGGTAGCACAGATACGCAGTATTTT,CASSSVRGSTDTQYF
TRBD1,TRBV27,TRBJ1-2,TGTGCCAGCAGTTTACTGTCTGCAGGGGGCGGGAGCGGCTACACCTTC,CASSLLSAGGGSGYTF